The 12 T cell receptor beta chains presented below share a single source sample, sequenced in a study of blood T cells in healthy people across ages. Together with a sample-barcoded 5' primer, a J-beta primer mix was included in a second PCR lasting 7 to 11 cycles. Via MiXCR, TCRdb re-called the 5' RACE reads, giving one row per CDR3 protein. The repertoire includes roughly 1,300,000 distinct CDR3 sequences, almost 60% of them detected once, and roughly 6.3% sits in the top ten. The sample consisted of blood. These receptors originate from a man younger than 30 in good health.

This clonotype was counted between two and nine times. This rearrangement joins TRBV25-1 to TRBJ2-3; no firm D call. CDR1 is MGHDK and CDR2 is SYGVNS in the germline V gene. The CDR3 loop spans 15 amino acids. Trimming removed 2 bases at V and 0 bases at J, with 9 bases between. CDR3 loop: CASSEAILSTDTQYF. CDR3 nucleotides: TGTGCCAGCAGTGAAGCCATTCTTAGCACAGATACGCAGTATTTT.

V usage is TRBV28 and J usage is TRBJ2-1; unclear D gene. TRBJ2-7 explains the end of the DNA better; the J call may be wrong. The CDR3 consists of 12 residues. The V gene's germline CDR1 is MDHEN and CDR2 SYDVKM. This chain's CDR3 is CASSFLNHEQYF. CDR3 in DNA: TGTGCCAGCAGTTTTCTTAACCACGAGCAGTACTTC.

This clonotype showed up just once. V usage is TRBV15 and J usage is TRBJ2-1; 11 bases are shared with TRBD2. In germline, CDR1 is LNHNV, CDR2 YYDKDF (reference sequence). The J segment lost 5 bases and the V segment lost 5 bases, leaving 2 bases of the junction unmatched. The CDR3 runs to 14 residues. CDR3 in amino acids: CATSSGLADNEQFF. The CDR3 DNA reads TGTGCCACCAGCTCGGGACTAGCGGACAATGAGCAGTTCTTC.

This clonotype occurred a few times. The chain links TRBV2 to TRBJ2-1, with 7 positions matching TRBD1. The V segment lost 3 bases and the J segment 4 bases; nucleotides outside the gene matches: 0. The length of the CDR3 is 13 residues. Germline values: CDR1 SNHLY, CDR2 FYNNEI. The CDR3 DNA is TGTGCCAGCAGTGAGGGACAGTACAATGAGCAGTTCTTC. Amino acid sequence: CASSEGQYNEQFF.

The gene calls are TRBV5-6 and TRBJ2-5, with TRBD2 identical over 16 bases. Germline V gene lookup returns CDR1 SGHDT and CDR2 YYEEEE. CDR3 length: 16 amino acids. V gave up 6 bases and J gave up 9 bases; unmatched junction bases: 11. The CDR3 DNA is TGTGCCAGCAAGGAAGGGACTAGCGGGGGGGTCGGGGCCCAGTACTTC. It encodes CASKEGTSGGVGAQYF. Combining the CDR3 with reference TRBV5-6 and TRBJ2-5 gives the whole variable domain DAGVTQSPTHLIKTRGQQVTLRCSPKSGHDTVSWYQQALGQGPQFIFQYYEEEERQRGNFPDRFSGHQFPNYSSELNVNALLLGDSALYLCASKEGTSGGVGAQYFGPGTRLLVL.

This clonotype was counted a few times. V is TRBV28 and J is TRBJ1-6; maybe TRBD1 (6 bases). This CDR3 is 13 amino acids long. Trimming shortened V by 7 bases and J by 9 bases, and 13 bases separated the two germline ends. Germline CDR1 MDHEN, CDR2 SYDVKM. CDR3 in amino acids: CASILGGGSPLHF. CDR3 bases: TGTGCCAGCATCTTAGGGGGGGGTTCACCCCTCCACTTT.

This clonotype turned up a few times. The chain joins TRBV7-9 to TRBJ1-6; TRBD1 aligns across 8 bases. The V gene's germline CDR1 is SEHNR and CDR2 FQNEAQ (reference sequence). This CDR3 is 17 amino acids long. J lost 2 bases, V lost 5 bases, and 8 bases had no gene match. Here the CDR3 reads CASSPSDRGAYNSPLHF. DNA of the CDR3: TGTGCCAGCAGCCCCAGCGACAGGGGCGCCTATAATTCACCCCTCCACTTT.

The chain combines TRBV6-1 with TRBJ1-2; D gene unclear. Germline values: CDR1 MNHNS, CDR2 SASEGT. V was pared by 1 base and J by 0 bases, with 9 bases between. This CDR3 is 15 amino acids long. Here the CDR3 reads CASSEVWSANYGYTF. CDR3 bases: TGTGCCAGCAGTGAAGTTTGGTCTGCTAACTATGGCTACACCTTC.

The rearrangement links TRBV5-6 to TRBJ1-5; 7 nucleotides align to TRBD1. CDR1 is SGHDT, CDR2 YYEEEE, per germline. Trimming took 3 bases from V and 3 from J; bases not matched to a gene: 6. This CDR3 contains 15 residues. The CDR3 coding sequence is TGTGCCAGCAGCTATGGGGACAGCCTCAATCAGCCCCAGCATTTT. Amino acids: CASSYGDSLNQPQHF.

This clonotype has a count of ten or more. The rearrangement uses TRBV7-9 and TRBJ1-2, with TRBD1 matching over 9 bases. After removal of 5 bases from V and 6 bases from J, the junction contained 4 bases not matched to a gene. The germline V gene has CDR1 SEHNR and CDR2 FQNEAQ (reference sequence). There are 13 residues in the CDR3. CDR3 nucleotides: TGTGCCAGCAGCCCGGACAGGGGCCATGGCTACACCTTC. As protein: CASSPDRGHGYTF.

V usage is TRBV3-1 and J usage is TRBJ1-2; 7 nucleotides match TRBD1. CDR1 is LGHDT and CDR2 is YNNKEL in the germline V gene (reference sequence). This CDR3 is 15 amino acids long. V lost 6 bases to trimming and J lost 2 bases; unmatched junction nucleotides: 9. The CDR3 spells CASSDTGAMNYGYTF. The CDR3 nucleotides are TGTGCCAGCAGTGATACAGGGGCAATGAACTATGGCTACACCTTC.

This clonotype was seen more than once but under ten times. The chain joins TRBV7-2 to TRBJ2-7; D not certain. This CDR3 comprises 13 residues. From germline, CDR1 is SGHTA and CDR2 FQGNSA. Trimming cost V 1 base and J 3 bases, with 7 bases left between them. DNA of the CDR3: TGTGCCAGCAGCTTAGGGCTCCTCTACGAGCAGTACTTC. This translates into CASSLGLLYEQYF. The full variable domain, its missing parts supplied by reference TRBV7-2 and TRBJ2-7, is GAGVSQSPSNKVTEKGKDVELRCDPISGHTALYWYRQSLGQGLEFLIYFQGNSAPDKSGLPSDRFSAERTGGSVSTLTIQRTQQEDSAVYLCASSLGLLYEQYFGPGTRLTVT.